This TCR beta chain derives from a study of CD8+ T cells in alopecia areata. Investigators isolated RNA and reverse transcribed it into cDNA to act as the sequencing template. The method was immunoSEQ multiplex PCR; TCRdb's version includes in-frame clones alone and lacks a portion of them. The table shows 93,000 or so clones, with around 84% occurring only once. Sample treatment: oral pan-JAK inhibitor, 5-10 mg twice daily. The germline V gene encodes CDR1 SEHNR and CDR2 FQNEAQ (reference sequence). The V end lost 5 bases, the J end lost 6 bases, and 11 bases lay between the germline ends. The CDR3 is 13 amino acids.

The sequence was collected from a human donor with alopecia areata. The V and J genes are TRBV7-9 and TRBJ2-1; D is unresolved. The sample in question was CD8+ T cells sorted from blood, obtained at roughly week 30, from a patient treated with tofacitinib. CDR3 sequence reads: CASSRPDTNEQFF. CDR3 DNA sequence: TGTGCCAGCAGCCGCCCGGATACCAATGAGCAGTTCTTC.